This T cell receptor (beta chain) was recorded in a study of memory CD4+ T cells and cytomegalovirus serostatus. Looking at the study overall: Of the healthy Belgian adults, under 10 were CMV seropositive and 20 to 30 seronegative.

The sort gate was single viable CD3+CD4+CD8-CD45RO+ cells for memory CD4+ T cells. Serostatus was set by detecting CMV pp150, pp28, p38, p52 IgG. The table came from immunoSEQ multiplex PCR; TCRdb's copy has only in-frame clones and leaves some out. The table includes under 55,000 clones, around 80% detected once. The CDR3 sequence is 18 residues long. Study-wide results and limits: A US-trained random forest predicted CMV serostatus with median AUC about 0.92.

To note about this clone: Its specificity is not known.

The sequenced material came from memory CD4+ T cells from blood. V and J are TRBV7-5 and TRBJ1-2; the D call of TRBD1 is as the table states it, not checked on the DNA. TRBV7-5 is noted as a pseudogene. This TCR was recovered from an adult in good health and CMV-seropositive. The CDR3 DNA sequence: TGTGCCAGAAGCTTAGCAGGGGGCCATAGCTGGAGTATCTATGGCTACACCTTC. It encodes CARSLAGGHSWSIYGYTF.